Included here is one T cell receptor beta chain sequence, with context. Its antigen is still unknown. Per-nucleotide qualities are absent, and no much larger clonotype sits a single base away. This sample was taken from a study of OX40 agonist ivuxolimab in advanced cancers. Regarding the research as a whole: Ivuxolimab was a fully human IgG2 agonistic monoclonal antibody targeting the costimulatory receptor OX40 (CD134). Intravenous ivuxolimab was administered to patients every 2 weeks at six dose levels: 0.01, 0.1, 0.3, 1.5, 3 and 10 mg/kg. Of the roughly 50 dose-escalation patients, hepatocellular carcinoma was present in approximately 20, melanoma in some 15, renal cell carcinoma in 9 and head and neck cancer in 9. A male proportion of 82.7% and a mean age of approximately 62 years, ranging from roughly 23 to 85, were recorded for the dose-escalation cohort. Prior anti-PD-1, anti-PD-L1 or anti-CTLA-4 therapy was permitted, and approximately 39% of dose-escalation patients had received checkpoint inhibitors. Partial responses occurred in three dose-escalation patients, of whom one had hepatocellular carcinoma and two had cutaneous melanoma. The point of sequencing TCRbeta in the periphery was to test whether ivuxolimab changed TCR sequence diversity and drove clonal T-cell expansion. The paper covers the monotherapy dose-escalation part of the phase I ivuxolimab trial, which included N ≈ 52 patients. What the authors observed across the whole study: Low levels of normalized T-cell clonal expansion were also seen in some patients who did not respond. The antigen specificity of the peripheral T cells that underwent clonal expansion was not determined. At doses from 0.1 to 3.0 mg/kg, clonal expansion was seen in both CD4+ and CD8+ blood T cells between baseline and week 6. In the 0.1-3.0 mg/kg groups, partial responders had among the lowest normalized peripheral clonal expansion, particularly in CD8+ T cells. After ivuxolimab, CD8+ T cells had more expanded clones than CD4+ T cells on average.

From the cysteine through the phenylalanine, the CDR3 covers 14 amino acids. This entry keeps only the CDR3 DNA: 42 bases, framed from base 1. V was cut back by 0 bases and J by 7 bases, leaving a gap of 10 bases between them. The germline V gene yields LGHNA for CDR1 and YNFKEQ for CDR2. Genomic DNA was isolated from the sorted cells so that the TCRbeta CDR3 region could be sequenced. The immunoSEQ Assay was used for sequencing of TCRbeta CDR3 regions. TCRdb took this table from immuneACCESS and kept in-frame rearrangements with V and J called. Such tables lack part of the clones; where checked against another copy, unresolved V genes explain under half of the gap, and the rest is unexplained. The sample contains tens of thousands of clones, around 90% of them found a single time. In total, the top ten clones hold less than 5% of the sample. The trial excluded patients who had a history of autoimmune disease or were on systemic immunosuppression. Peripheral blood for TCR sequencing was drawn from every dose cohort at baseline, at cycle 4 day 1 and at cycle 7 day 1. Samples came from an open-label, multicenter, first-in-human phase I dose-escalation trial of ivuxolimab. Adults with locally advanced or metastatic head and neck squamous cell, hepatocellular, melanoma or renal cell carcinoma were enrolled in the trial. Before TCR sequencing, CD4+ T cells and CD8+ T cells from peripheral blood were sorted into separate populations.

The sequence derives from an adult with an advanced solid tumor such as melanoma, head and neck, liver or kidney cancer. This chain joins TRBV4-2 to TRBJ2-1; no D gene call is confident. The material was CD4+ or CD8+ T cells sorted from blood, obtained in a trial of the OX40 agonist ivuxolimab. The CDR3 protein: CASSQDHNPNEQFF. The DNA reads as follows: TGTGCCAGCAGCCAAGATCATAACCCGAATGAGCAGTTCTTC.